The rows below give T cell receptor beta chains drawn from one sample of a study of blood T cell repertoires in COVID-19. TCRdb keeps only in-frame clones here, not all; method: immunoSEQ multiplex PCR. The sample has 250,000 to 300,000 clones; approximately 90% are singletons. Sequenced: PBMCs or T cells enriched from blood (not recorded which). The receptors derive from a woman aged 60-75 years in a cohort exposed to, infected with or recovered from COVID-19 (not recorded which). CDR3s include the opening cysteine and the closing phenylalanine or tryptophan. D genes are given only for firm matches.

len: 14
j_gene: TRBJ2-7
v_gene: TRBV27
d_gene: TRBD1
CDR3nt: TGTGCCAGCAGTACGGGGACAGGCTCCTACGAGCAGTACTTC
CDR3aa: CASSTGTGSYEQYF

len: 14
j_gene: TRBJ1-2
v_gene: TRBV10-3
d_gene: TRBD1
CDR3nt: TGTGCCATCAGCGCGACAGGGGCGAGTTATGGCTACACCTTC
CDR3aa: CAISATGASYGYTF

len: 15
j_gene: TRBJ2-3
v_gene: TRBV21-1
d_gene: -
CDR3nt: TGTGCCAGCATTACCCGGGACAGGTCCACAGATACGCAGTATTTT
CDR3aa: CASITRDRSTDTQYF

len: 18
j_gene: TRBJ2-1
v_gene: TRBV5-1
d_gene: TRBD2
CDR3nt: TGCGCCAGCAGCTTCAACAGGCTAGCGGGTGACTCCTACAATGAGCAGTTCTTC
CDR3aa: CASSFNRLAGDSYNEQFF

len: 15
j_gene: TRBJ2-1
v_gene: TRBV19
d_gene: TRBD2
CDR3nt: TGTGCCAGTAGTATAAGAACTAGCGGGAACAATGAGCAGTTCTTC
CDR3aa: CASSIRTSGNNEQFF

len: 15
j_gene: TRBJ2-7
v_gene: TRBV28
d_gene: -
CDR3nt: TGTGCCAGCAGTTCCCCCCTCACAGGGTGGTACGAGCAGTACTTC
CDR3aa: CASSSPLTGWYEQYF

len: 16
j_gene: TRBJ1-5
v_gene: TRBV28
d_gene: TRBD1
CDR3nt: TGTGCCAGCAGTGCCGTCTCCACAGGGGGTAGCCAGCCCCAGCATTTT
CDR3aa: CASSAVSTGGSQPQHF

len: 16
j_gene: TRBJ2-3
v_gene: TRBV19
d_gene: -
CDR3nt: TGTGCCAGTAGTATTTCGTGGGGGCCTTTCACAGATACGCAGTATTTT
CDR3aa: CASSISWGPFTDTQYF

len: 14
j_gene: TRBJ2-7
v_gene: TRBV19
d_gene: TRBD2
CDR3nt: TGTGCCAGTAGTGTCCGGGACTACTCCTACGAGCAGTACTTC
CDR3aa: CASSVRDYSYEQYF

len: 15
j_gene: TRBJ1-1
v_gene: TRBV18
d_gene: -
CDR3nt: TGTGCCAGCTCACCACCTAGGAAGCGGGGAACTGAAGCTTTCTTT
CDR3aa: CASSPPRKRGTEAFF

len: 21
j_gene: TRBJ2-6
v_gene: TRBV4-2
d_gene: -
CDR3nt: TGTGCCAGCAGCCAAGATCCCAGCGGGCGGTTCATAGAGTCTGGGGCCAACGTCCTGACTTTC
CDR3aa: CASSQDPSGRFIESGANVLTF

len: 18
j_gene: TRBJ2-5
v_gene: TRBV3-1/TRBV3-2
d_gene: TRBD2
CDR3nt: TGTGCCAGCAGCCAGGGATCGCTAGCGGGAGGGCAGGAAGAGACCCAGTACTTC
CDR3aa: CASSQGSLAGGQEETQYF

len: 14
j_gene: TRBJ2-7
v_gene: TRBV12-5
d_gene: TRBD2
CDR3nt: TGTGCTAGTGGCCCTTGGACTAGCGGCTACGAGCAGTACTTC
CDR3aa: CASGPWTSGYEQYF

len: 17
j_gene: TRBJ2-1
v_gene: TRBV14
d_gene: TRBD2
CDR3nt: TGTGCCAGCAGCCCTTTAACAGGACTAGCGGGAGATAATGAGCAGTTCTTC
CDR3aa: CASSPLTGLAGDNEQFF

len: 14
j_gene: TRBJ2-5
v_gene: TRBV24-1
d_gene: -
CDR3nt: TGTGCCACCAGTTCCCTTGGGGGCCGAGAGACCCAGTACTTC
CDR3aa: CATSSLGGRETQYF

len: 16
j_gene: TRBJ1-6
v_gene: TRBV7-9
d_gene: TRBD1
CDR3nt: TGTGCCAGCAGCCGCTCGGACAGGGGGACGTCTTCACCCCTCCACTTT
CDR3aa: CASSRSDRGTSSPLHF